The T cell receptor (beta chain) under discussion was sequenced for a study of T cell responses to AZD1222 COVID-19 vaccine. A note on this clone: The antigen is undetermined.

Using immunoSEQ multiplex PCR, the repertoire was profiled, and TCRdb retains in-frame clones only, with some absent. The sample contains about 120,000 clones, over 75% of which appear only once. Germline CDR1 and CDR2: LNHDA and SQIVND (reference sequence). This CDR3 region has 13 residues. Between the trimmed V and J ends, which lost 4 bases and 1 base, there was a span of 8 bases. Study conclusions and caveats: There were mostly white British donors and more females than males, and clonal diversity was possibly underestimated. Repertoires in all cases were sampled only once the peak T cell response had passed. The CD4 TCRs associated with vaccination extended across spike and predominated at 160-218 and 743-854.

The sequenced sample was peripheral blood, obtained on day 0 of AZD1222 vaccination. This clonotype was obtained from an adult in good health. This chain connects TRBV19 to TRBJ2-7; tentative D call: TRBD1 (5 bases). CDR3 nucleotides: TGTGCCAGTAGTAGTACAGGATCCTACGAGCAGTACTTC. Residues: CASSSTGSYEQYF.